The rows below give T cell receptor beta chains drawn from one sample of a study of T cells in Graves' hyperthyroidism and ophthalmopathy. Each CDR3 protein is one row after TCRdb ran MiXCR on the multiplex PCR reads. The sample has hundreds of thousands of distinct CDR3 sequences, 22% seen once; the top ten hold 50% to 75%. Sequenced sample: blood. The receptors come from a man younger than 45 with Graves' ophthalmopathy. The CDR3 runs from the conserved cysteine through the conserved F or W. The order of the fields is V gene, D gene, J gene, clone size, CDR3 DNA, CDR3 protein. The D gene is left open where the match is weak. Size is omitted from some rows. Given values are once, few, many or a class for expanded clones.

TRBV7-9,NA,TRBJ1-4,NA,TGTGCCAGCAGCTTCGCAGGGTGGGCTGAAAAACTGTTTTTT,CASSFAGWAEKLFF
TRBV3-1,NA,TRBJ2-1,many,TGTGCCAGCAGCCATGCCAGTGATGAGCAGTTCTTC,CASSHASDEQFF
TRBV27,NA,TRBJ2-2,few,TGTGCCAGCAGTTTATCGTTCGGCCTGAACACCGGGGAGCTGTTTTTT,CASSLSFGLNTGELFF
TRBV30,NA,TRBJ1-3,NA,TGTGCCTGGAGAAAACTGACCTCTGGAAACACCATATATTTT,CAWRKLTSGNTIYF
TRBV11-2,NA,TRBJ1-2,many,TGTGCCAGCAGACACACTACAGGGAATGGCTACACCTTC,CASRHTTGNGYTF
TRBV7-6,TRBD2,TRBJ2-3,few,TGTGCCAGCAGCCCAGGGACTATCTACACAGATACGCAGTATTTT,CASSPGTIYTDTQYF
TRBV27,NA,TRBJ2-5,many,TGTGCCAGCAGTTTCAGGCCAATTGCGGAGACCCAGTACTTC,CASSFRPIAETQYF
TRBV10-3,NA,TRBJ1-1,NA,TGTGCCATCAGATCCACCGAGAACACTGAAGCTTTCTTT,CAIRSTENTEAFF
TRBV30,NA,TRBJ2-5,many,TGTGCCTGGAGTGGGTCCGCCCGGACCCAGTACTTC,CAWSGSARTQYF
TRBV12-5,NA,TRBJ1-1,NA,TGTGCTAGTGGCCAACCAGGGCGGAACACTGAAGCTTTCTTT,CASGQPGRNTEAFF
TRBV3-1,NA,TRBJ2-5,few,TGTGCCAGCAGCCCGGAGAGTGTGGCAAGGTACCAAGAGACCCAGTACTTC,CASSPESVARYQETQYF
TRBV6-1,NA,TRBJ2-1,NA,TGTGCCAGCAGTGACCCCGGGGCGGGGCGTGCCAATGAGCAGTTCTTC,CASSDPGAGRANEQFF
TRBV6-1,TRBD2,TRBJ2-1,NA,TGTGCCAGCAGTCCGGGACTAGCGCCTGGACACTACAATGAGCAGTTCTTC,CASSPGLAPGHYNEQFF
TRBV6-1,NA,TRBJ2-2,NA,TGTGCCAGCAGGGGGTTGAGGGGGGGCACCGGGGAGCTGTTTTTT,CASRGLRGGTGELFF
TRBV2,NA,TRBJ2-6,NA,TGTGCCAGCAGGAAGGGGGAAGGGGCCAACGTCCTGACTTTC,CASRKGEGANVLTF
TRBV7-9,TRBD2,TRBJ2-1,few,TGTGCCAGCAGCTTAGGGAGACTAGCGGGAGTACACGTGGGAGATGAGCAGTTCTTC,CASSLGRLAGVHVGDEQFF
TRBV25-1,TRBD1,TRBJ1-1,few,TGTGCCAGCAGTGCGGACAGGGTGAACGCTGAAGCTTTCTTT,CASSADRVNAEAFF
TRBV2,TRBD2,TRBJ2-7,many,TGTGCCAGCAGACTAACTAGCGGGAGTGTCTACGAGCAGTACTTC,CASRLTSGSVYEQYF
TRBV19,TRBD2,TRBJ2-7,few,TGTGCCAGTAGTGCTGCTAGCGGGACTTACGAGCAGTACTTC,CASSAASGTYEQYF
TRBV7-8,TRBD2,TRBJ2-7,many,TGTGCCAGCAGCCAGTCCAGGACTAGCGGGAGTTACGAGCAGTACTTC,CASSQSRTSGSYEQYF
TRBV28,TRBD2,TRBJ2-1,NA,TGTGCCAGCAGTTTATCTACTAGCGGGAGCAGGAAGCAGTTCTTC,CASSLSTSGSRKQFF
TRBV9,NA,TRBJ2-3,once,TGTGCCAGCAGCGTAGCCGACAGCTTTACCACAGATACGCAGTATTTT,CASSVADSFTTDTQYF
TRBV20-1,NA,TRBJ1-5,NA,TGCAGTGCTAGAAACGACCTCGGCCTCAATCAGCCCCAGCATTTT,CSARNDLGLNQPQHF
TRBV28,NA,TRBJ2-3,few,TGTGCCAGCAGTACCTCGAGCACAGATACGCAGTATTTT,CASSTSSTDTQYF
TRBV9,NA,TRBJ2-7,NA,TGTGCCAGCAGCCCACGACAGAGCTCCTACGAGCAGTACTTC,CASSPRQSSYEQYF
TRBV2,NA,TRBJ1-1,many,TGTGCCAGCAGAGGAAACCAGGGGTGGTCAGCTTTCTTT,CASRGNQGWSAFF
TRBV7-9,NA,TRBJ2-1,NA,TGTGCCAGCAGCTCCATCGGGACAGCGGGATACAATGAGCAGTTCTTC,CASSSIGTAGYNEQFF
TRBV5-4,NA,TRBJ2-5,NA,TGTGCCAGCAGCTTTAGGGAAGAGACCCAGTACTTC,CASSFREETQYF